This T cell receptor (beta chain) was profiled in a study of cytomegalovirus exposure and HLA in healthy donors (dated by TCRdb to 2017 to 2019). Concerning the study at large: In an earlier analysis of approximately 500 of the donors, less than 350 Gb of sequence data and just under 120 million unique TCR beta sequences from 150 million to 200 million T cells were reported. Approximately 300 gigabases of sequencing data and 70 million to 85 million unique TCR sequences were included in an early release covering roughly 600 HLA-typed donors. Of the 398 genotyped donors, approximately 80% fell in the genetic ancestry cluster associated with self-reported Caucasian donors. The study was designed to test whether signatures of past pathogen exposure could be identified by cataloging public T cell receptors. Using immunosequencing, the study profiled T cell repertoires from fewer than 700 subjects and related those repertoires to cytomegalovirus serostatus. In addition to the first cohort of roughly 670 subjects, a separate validation cohort of under 150 different subjects was used. The study combined high-throughput TCR immunosequencing, statistical association of individual TCRs with disease status, and machine learning to predict cytomegalovirus infection status. A later analysis re-examined previously published TCR beta repertoires from several hundred donors and added high-resolution HLA genotyping to investigate patterns of TCR occurrence. In the later analysis, no new phenotypic data were used to find candidate immune exposures; instead, reliance was placed on TCR beta sequences and their occurrence across donors. An earlier analysis of several hundred of the donors used high-throughput TCR beta sequencing to judge whether each TCR beta V gene segment behaved as functional or pseudogenic. Donor age, sex, ethnicity and CMV serostatus were collected together with the repertoire data. A later genetic analysis took genome-wide SNP genotypes for about 55% of the 666 donors and used that subset as a discovery cohort. All discovery cohort repertoires had been generated using a single sequencing platform. Both class I and class II loci were covered by HLA typing, at four-digit resolution. The number of typed donors differed by locus: about 620-640 for A, B, C, DRB1 and DQB1; 500 to 550 for DQA1; some 590 for DPA1; and about 450 for DPB1. Roughly five DR-DQ haplotypes were handled as single units for association and clustering because linkage in the cohort was strong. On average, roughly 240,000 unique TCR beta nucleotide sequences were sequenced per donor among about 400 genotyped donors of the cohort, with roughly a sixth of those sequences being non-productive. Here is what the overall study found, with its caveats: Most CMV-associated TCR beta chains appeared to be HLA-restricted in a later analysis, and the HLA associations seemed to be driven largely by CMV exposure. Because the 87-base-pair reads could not distinguish some IMGT-functional V segments, including TRBV6-2 and TRBV6-3, those segments were excluded. For the cohort, immune exposure information was limited to CMV serostatus. In an earlier analysis of some 500 of the donors, most TCR beta V segments were observed in productive rearrangements about 87% or about 30% of the time, broadly matching IMGT annotations. Several of the top co-occurrence clusters appeared to be linked to parvovirus B19, influenza, CMV and Epstein-Barr virus, according to a later analysis. In a later analysis, HLA-associated TCR beta chains were found to be more clonally expanded and to have lower generation probabilities than equally common non-associated chains. A further reported finding was that TCR beta sequences accurately predicted the HLA-A and HLA-B alleles for most subjects in the first cohort. Correlated functional status among segregating V segments might be attributable to linkage disequilibrium, but an unknown experimental factor could not be ruled out. Because HLA typing was unavailable for some donors at each locus, only the typed subset was used in association tests. An association between a missense DCLRE1C variant and V-gene and J-gene trimming of TCR beta chains was found in a later genetic analysis and replicated in an independent cohort. In a later analysis, some 17,000 TCR beta sequences were associated with specific HLA alleles at a false discovery rate of 0.05. The authors suggested that the approach could potentially be extended to other disease states and immunological phenotypes. A total of 150 or so TCR beta chains were listed by the study as associated with cytomegalovirus. Presence/absence analyses assumed roughly uniform sequencing depth across donors, an assumption that may not hold. The classifier was reported to diagnose cytomegalovirus status with high specificity and sensitivity in both the original cohort and the validation cohort. When HLA alleles, especially DR and DQ, strongly co-occurred, TCR associations were difficult to assign to individual alleles. A cluster of highly shared sequence variants was judged likely to represent a technical artifact of the sequencing pipeline. In a later analysis, TCR association rates were found to vary across HLA loci, with the most associated TCRs seen for DRB1 alleles and the fewest for HLA-C alleles. The cohort was sequenced for TCR beta chains only, and without alpha or paired-chain data the features that could be detected were limited. In vitro tests confirmed that a few of the cytomegalovirus-associated TCR beta chains recognize cytomegalovirus antigens. Because counts were too low, seventeen rarely observed V segments, including chromosome 9 orphons, were excluded from the earlier analysis of 587 of the donors. According to a later genetic analysis, donors in an Asian-associated ancestry cluster had fewer N-insertions in productive TCRs than the approximately 670-donor mean. While some public TCRs were present in many individuals, most TCR sequences turned up only very rarely across donors.

The library was prepared using the immunoSEQ multiplex PCR assay. The multiplex PCR relied on a mix of 60 forward primers for TCR Vbeta segments and 13 reverse primers for TCR Jbeta segments. The CDR3 region of rearranged TCR beta genes was amplified from genomic DNA with a multiplex PCR assay. On the Illumina HiSeq System, the amplified TCR beta libraries were sequenced as 87-base-pair reads. The paper's data handling went like this. A later analysis tallied about 77 million unique TCR beta chains across the 700 or so repertoires, and about 12 million of those chains were shared by two or more donors. A nearest-neighbor algorithm error-corrected the raw reads and collapsed the reads into unique sequences, merging closely related sequences to remove PCR and sequencing errors. V, D and J gene segments were assigned by aligning CDR3 sequences to IMGT reference sequences. For a sequence to be retained, at least a six-nucleotide match to both a V gene segment and a J gene segment was required. A rearrangement was called productive if the CDR3 had no stop codons and remained in frame with V and J, and every other rearrangement was called non-productive. Following IMGT convention, CDR3 was defined as the stretch from the second conserved V-encoded cysteine up to the conserved J-encoded phenylalanine. The earlier analysis of 500 to 600 of the donors excluded sequences that lacked an unambiguous match to a single V gene segment. An earlier analysis of some 500 of the donors classified V segments as functional when productive rearrangements were above 56.7% and as segregating when the standard deviation between donors was above 5%. To diagnose cytomegalovirus status from the catalog of TCR beta chain sequences, a statistical classification framework was built. In a later analysis, TCR nucleotide sequences were compared against IMGT/GENE-DB human TR gene sequences so that V and J genes could be assigned. The TCRdist pipeline was used in a later analysis to assign CDR3 sequences and most-parsimonious VDJ recombination scenarios. In a later analysis, each TCR beta chain was defined by its CDR3 amino acid sequence together with its V-gene family, and reads without a unique V-gene family were excluded. To address suspected cross-contamination and a sequencing artifact, a later analysis removed 550 to 750 highly shared, low-generation-probability nucleotide sequences. A later analysis calculated a clonal expansion index for each public chain from normalized within-repertoire ranks of inferred template counts. In a later analysis, generation probabilities were computed using a VDJ recombination model fitted to out-of-frame rearrangements, and the results were checked against IGoR. Hypergeometric tests were used in a later analysis to score TCR-TCR, TCR-HLA and TCR-CMV co-occurrence, with a repertoire-size bias correction applied to the TCR pairs. False discovery rates were estimated in a later analysis by permuting HLA or CMV assignments 20 times. A later analysis grouped co-occurring TCRs with DBSCAN, adding TCRdist sequence similarity when clustering within HLA-allele-positive subsets. Repertoires with fewer than 30,000 or more than 120,000 public chains were left out of co-occurrence clustering, as were four to six repertoires with anomalous nucleotide sharing. Drawn from immuneACCESS, this table holds only the in-frame rearrangements with V and J called that TCRdb kept. Clones are partly lost; checked studies trace under half to an unresolved V gene and leave the rest unexplained. D and trimming were read from the DNA, whereas the V and J calls and clone size are those reported in that table. The sample includes fewer than 200,000 clones, with roughly 79% observed a single time. The ten largest account for about 6.4% of the sample.

In regard to this clone: There is no known antigen for this receptor. Base qualities are not at hand, and no much larger clone is one base apart.

In total, more than 500 healthy bone marrow donors made up the cohort. All cohort members were sampled while nominally healthy, although unrecorded immune exposures were likely present. The donor was CMV seropositive and was included in the group of 250 to 350 seropositive cohort members. Each donor provided a peripheral blood sample, and peripheral blood mononuclear cells were used for TCR beta sequencing. The Qiagen DNeasy Blood Extraction Kit was used to extract genomic DNA from the blood cell samples. For CDR1 and CDR2, the germline V gene lists MNHEY and SVGAGI. Relative to germline, V is missing 2 bases and J is missing 6 bases, with 9 bases of the junction outside any gene match. Reading from cysteine to phenylalanine, the CDR3 counts 15 amino acids. Only the CDR3 DNA is retained, 45 bases long and in frame from the first base.

The TCR sequence derives from a middle-aged man in good health and CMV-seropositive. The rearranged segments are TRBV6-5 and TRBJ1-1; 7 bases in the junction line up with TRBD1. The sequenced material came from PBMCs. In nucleotide form, the sequence is TGTGCCAGCAGTTACCGGACAGGAGGGAGGTCTGAAGCTTTCTTT. Translated, it reads CASSYRTGGRSEAFF.